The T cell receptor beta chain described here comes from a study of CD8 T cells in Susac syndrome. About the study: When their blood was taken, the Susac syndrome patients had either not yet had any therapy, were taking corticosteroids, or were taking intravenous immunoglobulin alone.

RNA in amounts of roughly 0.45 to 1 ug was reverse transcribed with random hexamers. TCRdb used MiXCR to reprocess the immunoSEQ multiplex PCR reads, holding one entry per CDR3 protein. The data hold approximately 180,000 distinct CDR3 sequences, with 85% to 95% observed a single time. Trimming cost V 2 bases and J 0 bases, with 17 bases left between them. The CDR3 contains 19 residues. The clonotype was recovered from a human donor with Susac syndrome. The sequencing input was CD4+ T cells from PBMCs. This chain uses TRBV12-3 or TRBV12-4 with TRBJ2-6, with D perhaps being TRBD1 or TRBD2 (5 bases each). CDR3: CASSLPSSGAGSGANVLTF. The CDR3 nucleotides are TGTGCCAGCAGTTTACCCTCCTCCGGGGCAGGCTCTGGGGCCAACGTCCTGACTTTC.